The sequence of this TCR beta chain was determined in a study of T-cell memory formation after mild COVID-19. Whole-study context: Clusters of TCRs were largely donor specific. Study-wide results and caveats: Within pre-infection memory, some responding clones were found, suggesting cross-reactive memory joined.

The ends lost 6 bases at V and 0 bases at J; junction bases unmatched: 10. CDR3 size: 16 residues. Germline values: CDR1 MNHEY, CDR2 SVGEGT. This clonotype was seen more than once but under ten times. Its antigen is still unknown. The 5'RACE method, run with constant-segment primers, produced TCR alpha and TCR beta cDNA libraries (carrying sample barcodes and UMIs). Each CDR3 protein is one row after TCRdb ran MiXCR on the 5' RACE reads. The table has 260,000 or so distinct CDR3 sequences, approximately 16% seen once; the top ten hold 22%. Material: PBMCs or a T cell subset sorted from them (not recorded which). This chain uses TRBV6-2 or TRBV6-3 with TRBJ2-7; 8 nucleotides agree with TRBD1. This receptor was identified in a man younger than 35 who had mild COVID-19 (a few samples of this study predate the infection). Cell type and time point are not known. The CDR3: CASSLRPGQDSYEQYF. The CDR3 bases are TGTGCCAGCAGCCTACGACCGGGACAGGACTCCTACGAGCAGTACTTC.